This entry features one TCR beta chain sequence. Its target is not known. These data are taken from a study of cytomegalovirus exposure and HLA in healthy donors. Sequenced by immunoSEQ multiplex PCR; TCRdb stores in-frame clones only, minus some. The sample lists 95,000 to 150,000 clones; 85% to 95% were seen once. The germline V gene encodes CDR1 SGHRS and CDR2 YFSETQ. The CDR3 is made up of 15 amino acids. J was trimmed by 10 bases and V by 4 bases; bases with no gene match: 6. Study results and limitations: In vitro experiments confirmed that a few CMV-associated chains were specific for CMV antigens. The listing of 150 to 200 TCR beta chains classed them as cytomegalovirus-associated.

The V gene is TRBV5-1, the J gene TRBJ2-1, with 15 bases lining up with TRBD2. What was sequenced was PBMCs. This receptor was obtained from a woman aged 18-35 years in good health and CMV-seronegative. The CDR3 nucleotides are TGCGCCAGCAGCCACGGGACTAGCGGGGGGTCAGAGCAGTTCTTC. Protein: CASSHGTSGGSEQFF.